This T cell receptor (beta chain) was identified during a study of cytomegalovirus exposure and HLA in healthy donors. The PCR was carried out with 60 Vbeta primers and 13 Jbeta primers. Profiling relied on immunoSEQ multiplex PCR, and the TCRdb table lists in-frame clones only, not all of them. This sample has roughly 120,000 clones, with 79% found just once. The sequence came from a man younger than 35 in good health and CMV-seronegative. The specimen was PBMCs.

The CDR3 sequence: CASSRTQENTEAFF. DNA for the CDR3: TGCGCCAGCAGCCGAACCCAGGAGAACACTGAAGCTTTCTTT. The chain joins TRBV4-1 to TRBJ1-1; D gene uncertain. The germline V gene encodes CDR1 MGHRA and CDR2 YSYEKL. The V end was cut by 4 bases, the J end by 1 base, with 10 bases between. The CDR3 contains 14 residues.